This T cell receptor (beta chain) was retrieved from a study of blood T cell repertoires in COVID-19. Study overall: The samples span acute and convalescent COVID-19 from the United States, Italy and Spain. The analysed material was cDNA or gDNA that came from T cells, B-cell-depleted T cells, or PBMCs.

Germline V gene lookup returns CDR1 MNHEY and CDR2 SMNVEV (reference sequence). The V end was cut by 7 bases, the J end by 0 bases, with 13 bases between. The length of the CDR3 is 14 residues. In the original workflow: Amplification of reference gene primers was used by the study to estimate nucleated cell counts. Using immunoSEQ multiplex PCR, the repertoire was profiled, and TCRdb retains in-frame clones only, with some absent. D and trimming were read from the DNA, whereas the V and J calls and clone size are those reported in that table. The sample carries approximately 210,000 clones, roughly 87% recorded once.

The rearrangement joins TRBV27 to TRBJ2-7; D perhaps matches TRBD2 (6 bases). The specimen sequenced was peripheral blood. The sequence derives from a man in his forties or fifties with active or convalescent COVID-19. The CDR3 nucleotides read TGTGCCAGCATTCCGGGACTGGGCTCCTACGAGCAGTACTTC. Translated, it gives CASIPGLGSYEQYF.